These 18 T cell receptor beta chains originate from one sample sequenced in a study of blood T cells in healthy people across ages (dated by TCRdb to the mid-2010s). The library was generated by 5' RACE. Data came from an Illumina HiSeq 2500. A second PCR of roughly 6 to 11 cycles was performed with a sample-barcoded 5' primer and a J-beta primer mix. TCRdb's own reprocessing of the public reads used fastp at Q25 and MiXCR and kept productive beta chains. CDR3 protein duplicates are merged, each entry listing the most common genes and DNA. This sample gives around 800,000 distinct CDR3 sequences in total; approximately 65% of them show up just once. The ten largest clonotypes hold 25% to 30% of the sample. Sequencing was performed on blood. These receptors were obtained from a man younger than 45 in good health.

J is TRBJ2-1 and V is TRBV20-1, with 14 bases that match TRBD2. The germline V gene has CDR1 DFQATT and CDR2 SNEGSKA (reference sequence). With 7 bases clipped from V and 8 bases from J, the junction kept 7 bases outside the gene matches. The CDR3 sequence is 14 residues long. The CDR3 protein is CSVAMGLAGDEQFF. The DNA for the CDR3 is TGCAGTGTCGCGATGGGACTAGCGGGGGATGAGCAGTTCTTC.

Only a few counts were recorded for this clonotype. CDR3 sequence (DNA): TGTGCCAGCAGTTTCGGGACAGGGTTCTACGAGCAGTACTTC. Translating gives CASSFGTGFYEQYF. This chain links TRBV12-3 or TRBV12-4 with TRBJ2-7; 9 nucleotides align to TRBD1. The trim removed 3 bases at V and 3 bases at J, leaving 3 bases unmatched. The CDR3 extends over 14 amino acids.

This chain links TRBV20-1 with TRBJ2-7, with D unresolved. The CDR3 length is 14 residues. Trimming stripped 2 bases from V and 0 bases from J, with 11 bases between. Germline loops: CDR1 DFQATT, CDR2 SNEGSKA (reference sequence). The CDR3 reads CSARSPDSSYEQYF. The CDR3 coding sequence is TGCAGTGCTAGATCCCCCGATAGCTCCTACGAGCAGTACTTC.

This clonotype was detected a few times. The chain carries TRBV5-1 and TRBJ1-3; no clear D. V lost 4 bases and J lost 0, with 11 bases in between. Germline loops: CDR1 SGHRS, CDR2 YFSETQ. The CDR3 contains 15 residues. In DNA, the CDR3 is TGCGCCAGCAGCGAGGACGCAGCCTCTGGAAACACCATATATTTT. It translates to CASSEDAASGNTIYF.

This clonotype came up a few times. The chain recombines TRBV15 with TRBJ2-5; a possible D gene is TRBD1 (6 bases). The length of the CDR3 is 15 residues. Germline CDR1 and CDR2: LNHNV and YYDKDF (reference sequence). Trimming left V 3 bases short and J 2 bases short, with 13 bases between. This chain's CDR3 is CATSRGTGIQETQYF. CDR3 nucleotide sequence: TGTGCCACCAGCAGGGGAACAGGGATACAAGAGACCCAGTACTTC.

On this clonotype itself: A junction end diverges from the germline sequence, so it may reflect a read error. The V gene is TRBV12-3 or TRBV12-4, the J gene TRBJ2-7; D is possibly TRBD2 (7 bases). This CDR3 region has 12 residues. The CDR3 loop reads CAGSWGGGEQYF. In nucleotides, the CDR3 is TGTGCCGGCAGTTGGGGAGGGGGCGAGCAGTACTTC.

This clonotype was counted a single time. V is TRBV20-1 and J is TRBJ2-1, with D tentatively TRBD1 or TRBD2 (6 bases each). V was shortened by 6 bases and J by 5 bases, with 20 bases between the two germline ends. The CDR3 is 15 residues long. The germline CDR1 and CDR2 sequences are DFQATT and SNEGSKA (reference sequence). The CDR3 sequence: CSATRWGASNNEQFF. CDR3 nucleotides: TGCAGTGCAACTAGGTGGGGGGCTTCGAACAATGAGCAGTTCTTC.

This clonotype was seen a few times. V is TRBV6-6 and J is TRBJ2-4; the D gene is possibly TRBD2 (5 bases). The CDR3 length is 13 residues. Germline V gene data show CDR1 as MNHNY and CDR2 as SVGAGI (reference sequence). The ends were cut back, 6 bases at V and 7 bases at J, with 13 bases in the middle. CDR3 bases: TGTGCCAGCAGCGCCACCGAGGGCAACATTCAGTACTTC. This gives the protein CASSATEGNIQYF.

The chain links TRBV6-6 to TRBJ1-5; a possible D gene is TRBD1 (6 bases). V was trimmed by 6 bases and J by 5 bases, leaving 17 bases between them. This CDR3 has 15 amino acids. The germline gives CDR1 MNHNY, CDR2 SVGAGI (reference sequence). Here the CDR3 reads CASSPEGTTYQPQHF. CDR3 DNA sequence: TGTGCCAGCAGCCCCGAGGGGACAACTTATCAGCCCCAGCATTTT.

CDR3 coding DNA: TGTGCCAGCAGCTTAGTCGGCGGGGGGGCGGGTCAAGAGACCCAGTACTTC. It codes for CASSLVGGGAGQETQYF. V is TRBV7-2 and J is TRBJ2-5; TRBD2 matches 9 bases. This CDR3 comprises 17 residues. Germline CDR1 and CDR2: SGHTA and FQGNSA. J lost 2 bases, V lost 1 base, and 8 bases had no gene match.

This chain links TRBV19 with TRBJ1-5; unclear D gene. The CDR3 covers 13 residues. Germline values: CDR1 LNHDA, CDR2 SQIVND (reference sequence). Trimming stripped 3 bases from V and 5 bases from J, with 8 bases between. CDR3 sequence (DNA): TGTGCCAGTAGTATTGGGGTATATCAGCCCCAGCATTTT. As protein: CASSIGVYQPQHF.

There are a few counts of this clonotype. The chain links TRBV6-5 to TRBJ2-7, with 8 positions matching TRBD2. Germline CDR1 MNHEY, CDR2 SVGAGI. This CDR3 spans 14 amino acids. Losses at the gene ends were 6 bases for V and 3 bases for J; bases not matched to a gene: 7. CDR3 in DNA: TGTGCCAGCAGCTACGGGCGGGGGGACTACGAGCAGTACTTC. This translates into CASSYGRGDYEQYF.

This clonotype was seen a few times. V and J are TRBV27 and TRBJ2-3; D possibly corresponds to TRBD2 (6 bases). This CDR3 spans 18 amino acids. V was pared by 0 bases and J by 1 base, with 17 bases between. CDR1 is MNHEY, CDR2 SMNVEV, per germline (reference sequence). CDR3 residues: CASSLSIRLTGGTDTQYF. CDR3 bases: TGTGCCAGCAGTTTATCGATCCGTTTGACGGGGGGCACAGATACGCAGTATTTT.

This clonotype was seen only a few times. The genes are TRBV6-5 and TRBJ2-5, with D possibly matching TRBD1 (6 bases). V lost 8 bases and J lost 5, with 18 bases in between. The V gene's germline CDR1 is MNHEY and CDR2 SVGAGI. The CDR3 spans 14 residues. CDR3 in amino acids: CASSSFYGGETQYF. The CDR3 DNA reads TGTGCCAGCTCCAGCTTTTATGGGGGCGAGACCCAGTACTTC.

The chain links TRBV7-3 to TRBJ2-7; the D gene is possibly TRBD1 (5 bases). The CDR3 is made up of 14 amino acids. Trimming cost V 5 bases and J 0 bases, with 11 bases left between them. Germline V gene lookup returns CDR1 SGHTA and CDR2 FQGTGA. CDR3 DNA sequence: TGTGCCAGCAGCCCAGGGTCCATCTCCTACGAGCAGTACTTC. Translation gives CASSPGSISYEQYF.

V is TRBV12-3 or TRBV12-4 and J is TRBJ1-1, with D unclear. The V and J ends lost 6 bases and 6 bases respectively, with 11 bases between them. The CDR3 loop spans 12 amino acids. CDR3 DNA: TGTGCCAGCAGCACAGACGCCCCTGAAGCTTTCTTT. It encodes CASSTDAPEAFF.

V and J are TRBV7-3 and TRBJ2-5, with 7 bases lining up with TRBD1. V shed 5 bases and J 1 base; nucleotides not matched to a gene: 10. The CDR3 covers 16 residues. CDR1 and CDR2 (germline): SGHTA, FQGTGA. CDR3 in DNA: TGTGCCAGCAGCCAGACAGGGACCAATATCCAAGAGACCCAGTACTTC. Amino acid sequence: CASSQTGTNIQETQYF. Based on the CDR3 plus reference TRBV7-3 and TRBJ2-5, the full variable domain is GAGVSQTPSNKVTEKGKYVELRCDPISGHTALYWYRQSLGQGPEFLIYFQGTGAADDSGLPNDRFFAVRPEGSVSTLKIQRTERGDSAVYLCASSQTGTNIQETQYFGPGTRLLVL.

The gene calls are TRBV2 and TRBJ2-3; either TRBD1 or TRBD2 may fit D (6 bases each). CDR3 length: 14 amino acids. Trimming pared 5 bases from V and 8 bases from J, leaving 17 bases between. CDR1 SNHLY and CDR2 FYNNEI come from the germline V gene. CDR3 nucleotide sequence: TGTGCCAGCAGTCAACAGGGCGGGGACCCTACGCAGTATTTT. This encodes CASSQQGGDPTQYF.